The 15 T cell receptor beta chains below all came from one sample that was sequenced in a study of cytomegalovirus exposure and HLA in healthy donors. In the PCR, 60 Vbeta and 13 Jbeta primers were used. Here immunoSEQ multiplex PCR was the method, and the copy in TCRdb shows in-frame clones only, minus some. The sample has approximately 76,000 clones, 63% seen once; the top ten hold around 6%. Specimen: PBMCs. The receptors stem from a man aged 25 to 40 in good health and CMV-seropositive.

The sample holds a few counts of this clone. V gene TRBV6-1 combines with J gene TRBJ2-5, with 13 bases lining up with TRBD2. Trimming took 5 bases from V and 5 from J; bases not matched to a gene: 2. The V gene's germline CDR1 is MNHNS and CDR2 SASEGT. The CDR3 spans 14 residues. CDR3 amino acids: CASSPGLAGETQYF. CDR3 DNA sequence: TGTGCCAGCAGTCCGGGACTAGCGGGGGAGACCCAGTACTTC.

This clone was seen only once. The chain has TRBV7-3 and TRBJ1-2, with D possibly being TRBD1 (5 bases). V lost 2 bases to trimming and J lost 8 bases, with 18 bases between them. This CDR3 spans 15 amino acids. The germline V gene has CDR1 SGHTA and CDR2 FQGTGA. The CDR3 sequence: CASSLGGGTGIGYTF. CDR3 nucleotides: TGTGCCAGCAGCTTAGGAGGAGGGACGGGGATCGGCTACACCTTC.

The chain combines TRBV7-2 with TRBJ2-7, with D possibly being TRBD2 (6 bases). Trimming left V 4 bases short and J 3 bases short, with 16 bases between. This CDR3 contains 15 residues. The V gene's germline CDR1 is SGHTA and CDR2 FQGNSA. The CDR3, as DNA: TGTGCCAGCAGCTCTGGGACTGGCCAATACTACGAGCAGTACTTC. This sequence encodes CASSSGTGQYYEQYF.

The rearrangement joins TRBV28 to TRBJ2-1, with 11 bases aligning to TRBD1. The length of the CDR3 is 15 residues. Germline V lookup: CDR1 MDHEN, CDR2 SYDVKM. Unmatched junction bases numbered 8, after V lost 6 bases and J lost 7 bases. The CDR3 region has the DNA TGTGCCAGCAGACATGGGACAGGGGGACGGAATGAGCAGTTCTTC. Its protein product is CASRHGTGGRNEQFF.

The V call is TRBV28, the J call TRBJ2-7; 16 bases map to TRBD2. CDR3 length equals 16 residues. V was clipped by 4 bases and J by 6 bases; unmatched bases: 6. The germline V gene has CDR1 MDHEN and CDR2 SYDVKM. The chain's CDR3 is CASSSTGTSGRGEQYF. CDR3 bases: TGTGCCAGCAGTTCCACGGGGACTAGCGGGAGGGGCGAGCAGTACTTC. Together with reference TRBV28 and TRBJ2-7, the CDR3 gives the full variable domain: DVKVTQSSRYLVKRTGEKVFLECVQDMDHENMFWYRQDPGLGLRLIYFSYDVKMKEKGDIPEGYSVSREKKERFSLILESASTNQTSMYLCASSSTGTSGRGEQYFGPGTRLTVT.

This rearrangement joins TRBV7-8 to TRBJ2-1; 10 bases map to TRBD2. The CDR3 consists of 14 residues. Germline V CDR1 and CDR2: SGHVS, FQNEAQ. V lost 3 bases to trimming and J lost 9 bases; unmatched junction nucleotides: 5. The CDR3 loop reads CASSLLAGGGEQFF. CDR3 nucleotides: TGTGCCAGCAGCTTGTTAGCGGGAGGTGGTGAGCAGTTCTTC.

This clone turned up a few times. This chain uses TRBV9 with TRBJ2-3; D call uncertain. The CDR3 spans 15 residues. Trimming pared 4 bases from V and 5 bases from J, leaving 17 bases between. CDR1 is SGDLS and CDR2 is YYNGEE in the germline V gene. CDR3 residues: CASSKGRPGEDTQYF. CDR3 DNA sequence: TGTGCCAGCAGCAAAGGTAGGCCAGGCGAAGATACGCAGTATTTT. The full variable domain, completed using reference TRBV9 and TRBJ2-3, is DSGVTQTPKHLITATGQRVTLRCSPRSGDLSVYWYQQSLDQGLQFLIQYYNGEERAKGNILERFSAQQFPDLHSELNLSSLELGDSALYFCASSKGRPGEDTQYFGPGTRLTVL.

A few counts support this clone. The gene calls are TRBV6-5 and TRBJ2-5, with D perhaps TRBD1 (6 bases). The CDR3 length is 14 residues. CDR1 MNHEY and CDR2 SVGAGI come from the germline V gene. V lost 6 bases to trimming and J lost 5 bases, with 16 bases between them. CDR3: CASSLGQPVETQYF. The CDR3 nucleotides are TGTGCCAGCAGCCTTGGACAGCCGGTGGAGACCCAGTACTTC.

V gene TRBV19 combines with J gene TRBJ2-1, with a possible D match to TRBD2 (6 bases). CDR1 is LNHDA, CDR2 SQIVND, per germline (reference sequence). V dropped 5 bases and J dropped 3 bases, with 14 bases sitting between them. The CDR3 runs to 15 residues. CDR3 sequence (DNA): TGTGCCAGTAGTTTTGGAGGGCAAGACTACAATGAGCAGTTCTTC. It specifies CASSFGGQDYNEQFF.

This clone was seen only a few times. Compared with germline, one end of the junction differs, possibly owing to a read error. V gene TRBV6-4 combines with J gene TRBJ1-2; 8 positions match TRBD1. Germline CDR1 is MRHNA and CDR2 is SNTAGT. CDR3 length: 11 residues. Written as DNA, the CDR3 is TGTGCCAGCCAACTGAGGACAGGGCACTACTTC. The encoded protein is CASQLRTGHYF.

The V call is TRBV29-1, the J call TRBJ2-3, with 9 bases aligning to TRBD2. The V and J ends lost 1 base and 2 bases, in that order; junction bases with no gene match: 7. From germline, CDR1 is SQVTM and CDR2 ANQGSEA. The CDR3 is 16 residues long. The CDR3 loop reads CSVEGASGMVTDTQYF. The CDR3, as DNA: TGCAGCGTTGAAGGGGCTAGCGGGATGGTCACAGATACGCAGTATTTT.

This clone was observed a single time. The rearrangement links TRBV5-5 to TRBJ2-1; D perhaps matches TRBD1 (6 bases). V was trimmed by 2 bases and J by 2 bases, leaving 14 bases between them. Germline loops: CDR1 SGHKS, CDR2 YYEKEE (reference sequence). The CDR3 is made up of 16 amino acids. The CDR3 is CASSLAFTGTYNEQFF. DNA of the CDR3: TGTGCCAGCAGCTTAGCGTTTACAGGGACCTACAATGAGCAGTTCTTC.

The J gene is TRBJ2-3, the V gene TRBV15; 8 bases agree with TRBD2. CDR1 and CDR2 from the germline V gene are LNHNV and YYDKDF (reference sequence). Trimming cost V 0 bases and J 3 bases; bases outside gene matches: 5. The CDR3 runs 16 residues. CDR3 amino acids: CATSRDYTSGTDTQYF. CDR3 nucleotides: TGTGCCACCAGCAGAGATTACACTAGCGGAACAGATACGCAGTATTTT.

The rearrangement joins TRBV11-1 to TRBJ2-1; weak D call: TRBD1 (6 bases). The V gene lost 5 bases and the J gene lost 9 bases, with 14 bases spanning the gap. Germline V gene sequence: CDR1 SGHAT, CDR2 FQDESV (reference sequence). The CDR3 extends over 13 amino acids. The CDR3 nucleotides are TGTGCCAGCAGCCCAGAAACAGGGACTGAGCAGTTCTTC. Its translation is CASSPETGTEQFF.

V gene TRBV16 combines with J gene TRBJ2-1, with 8 positions matching TRBD1. Losses at the gene ends were 1 base for V and 6 bases for J; bases not matched to a gene: 8. Germline assignment: CDR1 KGHSY and CDR2 FQNENV. This CDR3 is 16 amino acids long. CDR3 in amino acids: CASSQWAGQGSNEQFF. The CDR3 nucleotides are TGTGCCAGCAGCCAATGGGCAGGACAGGGCAGCAATGAGCAGTTCTTC. The variable domain in full, completed from reference TRBV16 and TRBJ2-1, reads GEEVAQTPKHLVRGEGQKAKLYCAPIKGHSYVFWYQQVLKNEFKFLISFQNENVFDETGMPKERFSAKCLPNSPCSLEIQATKLEDSAVYFCASSQWAGQGSNEQFFGPGTRLTVL.